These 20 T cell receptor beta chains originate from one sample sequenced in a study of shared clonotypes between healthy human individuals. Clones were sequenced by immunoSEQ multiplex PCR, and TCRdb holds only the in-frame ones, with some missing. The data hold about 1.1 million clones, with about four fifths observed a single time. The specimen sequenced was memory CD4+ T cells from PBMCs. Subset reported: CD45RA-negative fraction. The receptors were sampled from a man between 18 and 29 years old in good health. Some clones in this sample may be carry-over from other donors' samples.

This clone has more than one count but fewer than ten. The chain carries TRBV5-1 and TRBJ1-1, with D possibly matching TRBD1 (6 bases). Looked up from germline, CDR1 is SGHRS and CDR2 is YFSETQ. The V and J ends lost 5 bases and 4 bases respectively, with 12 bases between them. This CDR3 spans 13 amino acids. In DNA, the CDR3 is TGCGCCAGCAGGAGTGCAGGGGCCACTGAAGCTTTCTTT. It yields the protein CASRSAGATEAFF. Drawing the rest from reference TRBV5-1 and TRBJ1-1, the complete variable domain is KAGVTQTPRYLIKTRGQQVTLSCSPISGHRSVSWYQQTPGQGLQFLFEYFSETQRNKGNFPGRFSGRQFSNSRSEMNVSTLELGDSALYLCASRSAGATEAFFGQGTRLTVV.

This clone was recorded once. The CDR3 sequence is CASSLVGTFYEQYF. CDR3 in DNA: TGTGCCAGCAGTTTGGTCGGGACCTTCTACGAGCAGTACTTC. The V call is TRBV28, the J call TRBJ2-7; D is possibly TRBD1 or TRBD2 (5 bases each). This CDR3 spans 14 amino acids. With 3 bases removed from V and 3 bases from J, the gap between germline ends came to 12 bases. Germline V gives CDR1 MDHEN, CDR2 SYDVKM.

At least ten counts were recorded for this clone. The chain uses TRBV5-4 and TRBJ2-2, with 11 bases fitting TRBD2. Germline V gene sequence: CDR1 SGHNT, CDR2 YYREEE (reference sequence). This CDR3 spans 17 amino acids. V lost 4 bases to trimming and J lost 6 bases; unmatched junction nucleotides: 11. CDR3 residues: CASSKILAGGWSGELFF. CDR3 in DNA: TGTGCCAGCAGCAAGATTCTAGCGGGAGGATGGTCCGGGGAGCTGTTTTTT.

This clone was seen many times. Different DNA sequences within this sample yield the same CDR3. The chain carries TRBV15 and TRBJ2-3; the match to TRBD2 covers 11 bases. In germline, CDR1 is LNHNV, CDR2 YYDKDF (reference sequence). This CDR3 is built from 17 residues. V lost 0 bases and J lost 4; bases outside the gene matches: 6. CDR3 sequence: CATSRDGTSGRPDTQYF. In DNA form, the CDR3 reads TGTGCCACCAGCAGAGACGGGACTAGCGGTCGTCCAGATACGCAGTATTTT.

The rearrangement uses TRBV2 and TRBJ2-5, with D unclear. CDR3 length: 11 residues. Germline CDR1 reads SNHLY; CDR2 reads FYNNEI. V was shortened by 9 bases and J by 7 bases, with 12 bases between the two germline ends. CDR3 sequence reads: CASLVTGTQYF. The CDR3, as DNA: TGTGCCAGTCTAGTCACGGGGACCCAGTACTTC.

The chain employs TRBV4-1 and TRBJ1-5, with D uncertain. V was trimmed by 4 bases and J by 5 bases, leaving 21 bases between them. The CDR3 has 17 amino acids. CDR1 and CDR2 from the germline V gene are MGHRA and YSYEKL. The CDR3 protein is CASSPKLTGSYYQPQHF. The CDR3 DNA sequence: TGCGCCAGCAGCCCAAAACTTACCGGGTCATATTATCAGCCCCAGCATTTT.

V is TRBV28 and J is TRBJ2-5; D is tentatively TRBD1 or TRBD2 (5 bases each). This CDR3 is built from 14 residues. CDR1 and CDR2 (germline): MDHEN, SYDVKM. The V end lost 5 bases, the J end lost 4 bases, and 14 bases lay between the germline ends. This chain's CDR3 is CASSRTSGSETQYF. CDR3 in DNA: TGTGCCAGCAGTAGGACTTCAGGGTCAGAGACCCAGTACTTC.

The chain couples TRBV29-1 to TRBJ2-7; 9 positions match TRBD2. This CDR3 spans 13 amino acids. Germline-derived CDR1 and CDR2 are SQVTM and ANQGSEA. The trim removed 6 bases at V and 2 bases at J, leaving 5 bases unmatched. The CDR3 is CSVGASGAYEQYF. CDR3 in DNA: TGCAGCGTGGGCGCTAGCGGGGCCTACGAGCAGTACTTC.

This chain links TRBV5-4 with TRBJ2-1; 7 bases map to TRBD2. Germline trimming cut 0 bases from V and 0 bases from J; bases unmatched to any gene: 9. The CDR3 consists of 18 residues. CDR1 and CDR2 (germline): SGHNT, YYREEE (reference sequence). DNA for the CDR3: TGTGCCAGCAGCTTGGCTAGCGGAGCCTCTAGCTCCTACAATGAGCAGTTCTTC. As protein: CASSLASGASSSYNEQFF.

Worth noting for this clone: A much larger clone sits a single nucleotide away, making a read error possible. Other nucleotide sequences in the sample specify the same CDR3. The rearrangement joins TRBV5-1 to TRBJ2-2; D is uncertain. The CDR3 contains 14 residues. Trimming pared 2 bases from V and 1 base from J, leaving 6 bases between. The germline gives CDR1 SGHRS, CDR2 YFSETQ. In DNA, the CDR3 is TGCGCCAGCAGCTTAGGCGGGAACACCGGGGAGCTGTTTTTT. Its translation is CASSLGGNTGELFF.

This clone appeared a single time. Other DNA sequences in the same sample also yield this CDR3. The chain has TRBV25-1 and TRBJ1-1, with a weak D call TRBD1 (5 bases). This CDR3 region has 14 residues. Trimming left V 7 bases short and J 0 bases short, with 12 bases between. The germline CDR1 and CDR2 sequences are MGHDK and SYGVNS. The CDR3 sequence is CASNKQGMNTEAFF. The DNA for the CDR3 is TGTGCCAGCAACAAGCAGGGCATGAACACTGAAGCTTTCTTT.

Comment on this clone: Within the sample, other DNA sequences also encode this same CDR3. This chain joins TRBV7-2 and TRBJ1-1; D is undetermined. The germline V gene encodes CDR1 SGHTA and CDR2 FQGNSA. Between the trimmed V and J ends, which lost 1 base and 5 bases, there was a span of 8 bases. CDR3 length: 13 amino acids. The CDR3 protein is CASSLGPETEAFF. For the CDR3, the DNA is TGTGCCAGCAGCTTAGGACCCGAAACTGAAGCTTTCTTT.

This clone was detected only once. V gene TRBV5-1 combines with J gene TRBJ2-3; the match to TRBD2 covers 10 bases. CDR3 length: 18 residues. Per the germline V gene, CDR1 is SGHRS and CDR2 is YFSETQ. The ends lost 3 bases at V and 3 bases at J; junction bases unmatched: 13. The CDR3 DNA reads TGCGCCAGCAGCTACCGGAGGGCTAGCGGGAGTGTAACAGATACGCAGTATTTT. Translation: CASSYRRASGSVTDTQYF.

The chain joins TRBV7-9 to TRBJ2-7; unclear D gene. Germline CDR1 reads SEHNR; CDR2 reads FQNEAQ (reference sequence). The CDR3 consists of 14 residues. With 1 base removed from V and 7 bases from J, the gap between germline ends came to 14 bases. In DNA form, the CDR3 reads TGTGCCAGCAGCTTAGTGTTCGCAGGTCGAGAGCAGTACTTC. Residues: CASSLVFAGREQYF.

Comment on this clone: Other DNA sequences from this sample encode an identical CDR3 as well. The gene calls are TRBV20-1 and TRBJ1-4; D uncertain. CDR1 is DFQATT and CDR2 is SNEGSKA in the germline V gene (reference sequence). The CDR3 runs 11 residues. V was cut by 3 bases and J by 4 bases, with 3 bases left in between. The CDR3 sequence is CSARGNEKLFF. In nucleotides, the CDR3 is TGCAGTGCTAGGGGTAATGAAAAACTGTTTTTT.

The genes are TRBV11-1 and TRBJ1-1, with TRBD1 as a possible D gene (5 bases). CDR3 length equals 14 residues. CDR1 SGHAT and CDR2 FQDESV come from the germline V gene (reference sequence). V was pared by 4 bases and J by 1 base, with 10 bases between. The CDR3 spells CASSWDRRNTEAFF. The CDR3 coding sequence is TGTGCCAGCAGCTGGGACCGGAGGAACACTGAAGCTTTCTTT.

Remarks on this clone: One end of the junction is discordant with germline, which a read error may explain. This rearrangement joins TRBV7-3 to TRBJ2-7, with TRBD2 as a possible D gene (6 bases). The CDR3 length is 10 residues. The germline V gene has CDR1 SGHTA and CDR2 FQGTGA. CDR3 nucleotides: TGCCCGGGGGTGTCCTACGAGCAGTACTTC. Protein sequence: CPGVSYEQYF.

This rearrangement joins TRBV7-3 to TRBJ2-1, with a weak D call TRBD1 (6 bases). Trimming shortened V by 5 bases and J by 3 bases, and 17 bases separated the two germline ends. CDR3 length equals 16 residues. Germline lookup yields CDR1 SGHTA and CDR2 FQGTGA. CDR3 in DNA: TGTGCCAGCAGCCTAGGACTGACAGGCTACTACAATGAGCAGTTCTTC. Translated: CASSLGLTGYYNEQFF.

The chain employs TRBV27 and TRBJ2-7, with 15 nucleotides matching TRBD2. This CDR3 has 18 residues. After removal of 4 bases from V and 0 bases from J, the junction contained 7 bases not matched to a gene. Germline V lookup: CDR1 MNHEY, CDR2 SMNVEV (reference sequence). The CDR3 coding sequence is TGTGCCAGCAGTTCGGTGGGACTAGCGGGAGGCCGCTCCTACGAGCAGTACTTC. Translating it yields CASSSVGLAGGRSYEQYF.

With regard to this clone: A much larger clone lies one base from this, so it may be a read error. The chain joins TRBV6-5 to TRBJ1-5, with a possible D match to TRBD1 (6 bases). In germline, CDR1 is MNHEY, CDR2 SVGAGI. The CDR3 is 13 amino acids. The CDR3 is CVSSDRWEQPQHF. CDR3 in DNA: TGTGTCAGCAGTGACAGGTGGGAACAGCCCCAGCATTTT.